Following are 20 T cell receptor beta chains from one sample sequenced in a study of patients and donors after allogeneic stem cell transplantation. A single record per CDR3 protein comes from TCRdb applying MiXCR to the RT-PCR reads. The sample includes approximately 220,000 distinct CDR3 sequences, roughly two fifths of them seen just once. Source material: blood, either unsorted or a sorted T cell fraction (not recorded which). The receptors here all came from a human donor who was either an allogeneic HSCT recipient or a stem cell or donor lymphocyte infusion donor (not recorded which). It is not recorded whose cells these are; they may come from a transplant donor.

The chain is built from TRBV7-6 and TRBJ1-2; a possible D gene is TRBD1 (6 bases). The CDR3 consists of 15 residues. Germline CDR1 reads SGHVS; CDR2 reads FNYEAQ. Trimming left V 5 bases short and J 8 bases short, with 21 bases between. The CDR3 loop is CASSPVLDSSQGYTF. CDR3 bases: TGTGCCAGCAGCCCCGTCCTGGACAGCTCCCAGGGCTACACCTTC.

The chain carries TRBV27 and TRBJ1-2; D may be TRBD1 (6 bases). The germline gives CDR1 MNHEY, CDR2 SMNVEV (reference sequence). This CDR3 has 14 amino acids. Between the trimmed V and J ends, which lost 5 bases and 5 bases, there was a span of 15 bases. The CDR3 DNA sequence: TGTGCCAGCAGTCTGCGGGCAGGGGCATATGGCTACACCTTC. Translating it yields CASSLRAGAYGYTF.

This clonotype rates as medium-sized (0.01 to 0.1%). The CDR3, as DNA: TGCAGTGCTAGAGCCAGACCAGGGGGGAGCAATCAGCCCCAGCATTTT. It specifies CSARARPGGSNQPQHF. The genes are TRBV20-1 and TRBJ1-5; 7 nucleotides line up with TRBD1. This CDR3 is built from 16 residues. Germline CDR1 is DFQATT and CDR2 is SNEGSKA (reference sequence). V shed 1 base and J 1 base; nucleotides not matched to a gene: 7.

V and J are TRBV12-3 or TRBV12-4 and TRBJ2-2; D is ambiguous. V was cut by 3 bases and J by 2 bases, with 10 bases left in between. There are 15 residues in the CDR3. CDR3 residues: CASSLWMINTGELFF. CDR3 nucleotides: TGTGCCAGCAGTTTGTGGATGATAAACACCGGGGAGCTGTTTTTT.

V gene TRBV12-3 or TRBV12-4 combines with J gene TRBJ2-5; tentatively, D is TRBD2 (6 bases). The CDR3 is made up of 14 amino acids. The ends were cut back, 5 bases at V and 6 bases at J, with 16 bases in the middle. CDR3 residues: CASSPNRGGKTQYF. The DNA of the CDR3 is TGTGCCAGCAGTCCTAACAGAGGAGGGAAGACCCAGTACTTC.

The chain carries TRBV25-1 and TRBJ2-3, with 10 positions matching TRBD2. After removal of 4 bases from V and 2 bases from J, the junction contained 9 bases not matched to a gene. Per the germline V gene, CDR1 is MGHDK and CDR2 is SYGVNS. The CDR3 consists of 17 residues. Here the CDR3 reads CASSATGLARPTDTQYF. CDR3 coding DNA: TGTGCCAGCAGTGCCACGGGACTAGCGCGTCCCACAGATACGCAGTATTTT.

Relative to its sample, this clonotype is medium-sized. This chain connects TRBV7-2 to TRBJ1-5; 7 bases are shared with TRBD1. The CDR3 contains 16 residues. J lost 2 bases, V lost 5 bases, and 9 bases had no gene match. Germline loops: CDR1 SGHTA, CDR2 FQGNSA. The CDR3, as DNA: TGTGCCAGCAGCCTAGTAGTCGGGACAGGCAATCAGCCCCAGCATTTT. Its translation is CASSLVVGTGNQPQHF.

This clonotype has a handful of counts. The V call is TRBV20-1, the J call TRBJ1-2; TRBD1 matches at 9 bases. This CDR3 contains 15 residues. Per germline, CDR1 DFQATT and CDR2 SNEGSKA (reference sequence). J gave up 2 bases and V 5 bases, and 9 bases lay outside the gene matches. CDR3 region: CSAPEDRGLNYGYTF. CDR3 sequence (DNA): TGCAGTGCTCCGGAGGACAGGGGATTGAACTATGGCTACACCTTC.

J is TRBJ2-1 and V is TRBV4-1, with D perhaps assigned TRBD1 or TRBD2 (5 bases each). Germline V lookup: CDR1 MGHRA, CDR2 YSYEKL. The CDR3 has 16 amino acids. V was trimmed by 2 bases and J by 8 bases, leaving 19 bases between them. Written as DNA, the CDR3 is TGCGCCAGCAGCCAATCCATCCGGGAACCAGGGTATGAGCAGTTCTTC. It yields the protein CASSQSIREPGYEQFF.

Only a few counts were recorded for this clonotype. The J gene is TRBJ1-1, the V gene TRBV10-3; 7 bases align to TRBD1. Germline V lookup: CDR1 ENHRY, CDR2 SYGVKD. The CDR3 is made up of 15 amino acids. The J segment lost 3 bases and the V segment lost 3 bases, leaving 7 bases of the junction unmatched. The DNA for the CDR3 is TGTGCCATCAGTGACGCCGACAGGGTTTACACTGAAGCTTTCTTT. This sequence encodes CAISDADRVYTEAFF.

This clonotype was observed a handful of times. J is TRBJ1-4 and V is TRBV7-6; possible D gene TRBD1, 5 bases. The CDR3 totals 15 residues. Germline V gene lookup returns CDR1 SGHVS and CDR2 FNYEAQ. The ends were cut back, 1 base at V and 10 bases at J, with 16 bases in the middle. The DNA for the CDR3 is TGTGCCAGCAGCTTAGGATGGGCAGGGAGAGGAAAACTGTTTTTT. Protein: CASSLGWAGRGKLFF. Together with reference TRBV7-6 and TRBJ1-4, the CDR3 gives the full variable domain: GAGVSQSPRYKVTKRGQDVALRCDPISGHVSLYWYRQALGQGPEFLTYFNYEAQQDKSGLPNDRFSAERPEGSISTLTIQRTEQRDSAMYRCASSLGWAGRGKLFFGSGTQLSVL.

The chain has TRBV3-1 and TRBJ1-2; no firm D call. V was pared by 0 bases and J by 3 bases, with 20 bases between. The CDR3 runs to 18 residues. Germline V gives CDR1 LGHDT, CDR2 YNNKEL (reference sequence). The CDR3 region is CASSQDVGRKGSYYGYTF. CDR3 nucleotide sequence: TGTGCCAGCAGCCAAGATGTGGGCAGAAAAGGTTCTTACTATGGCTACACCTTC.

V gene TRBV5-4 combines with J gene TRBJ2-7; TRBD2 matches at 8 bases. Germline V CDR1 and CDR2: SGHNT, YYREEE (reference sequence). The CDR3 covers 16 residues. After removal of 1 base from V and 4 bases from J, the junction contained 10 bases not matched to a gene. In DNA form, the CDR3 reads TGTGCCAGCAGCTTGCGTTCGGGGGGGCCCCCTTACGAGCAGTACTTC. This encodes CASSLRSGGPPYEQYF.

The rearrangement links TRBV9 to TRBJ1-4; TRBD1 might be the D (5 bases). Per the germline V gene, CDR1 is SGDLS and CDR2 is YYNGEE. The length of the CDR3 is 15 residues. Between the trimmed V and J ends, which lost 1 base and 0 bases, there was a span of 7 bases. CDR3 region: CASSVSGATNEKLFF. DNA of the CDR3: TGTGCCAGCAGCGTATCGGGGGCAACTAATGAAAAACTGTTTTTT.

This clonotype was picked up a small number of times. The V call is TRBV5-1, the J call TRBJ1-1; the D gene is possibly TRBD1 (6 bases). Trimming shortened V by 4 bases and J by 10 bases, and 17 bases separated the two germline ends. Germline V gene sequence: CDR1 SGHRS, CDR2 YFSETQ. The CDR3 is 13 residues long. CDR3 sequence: CASSITGQFRAFF. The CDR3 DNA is TGCGCCAGCAGCATAACCGGACAGTTTCGAGCTTTCTTT. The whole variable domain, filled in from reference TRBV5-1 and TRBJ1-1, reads KAGVTQTPRYLIKTRGQQVTLSCSPISGHRSVSWYQQTPGQGLQFLFEYFSETQRNKGNFPGRFSGRQFSNSRSEMNVSTLELGDSALYLCASSITGQFRAFFGQGTRLTVV.

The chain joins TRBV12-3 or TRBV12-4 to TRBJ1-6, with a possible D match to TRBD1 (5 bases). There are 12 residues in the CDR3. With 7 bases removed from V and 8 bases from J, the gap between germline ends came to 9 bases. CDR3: CASTSGYSPLHF. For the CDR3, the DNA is TGTGCCAGCACTTCAGGGTATTCACCCCTCCACTTT.

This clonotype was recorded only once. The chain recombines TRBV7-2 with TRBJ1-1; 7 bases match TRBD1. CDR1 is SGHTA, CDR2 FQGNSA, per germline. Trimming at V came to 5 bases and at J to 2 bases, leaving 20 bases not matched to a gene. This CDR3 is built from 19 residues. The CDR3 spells CASSPYRGGLRDSNTEAFF. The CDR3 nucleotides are TGTGCCAGCAGCCCCTATAGGGGGGGGCTAAGGGACAGCAACACTGAAGCTTTCTTT.

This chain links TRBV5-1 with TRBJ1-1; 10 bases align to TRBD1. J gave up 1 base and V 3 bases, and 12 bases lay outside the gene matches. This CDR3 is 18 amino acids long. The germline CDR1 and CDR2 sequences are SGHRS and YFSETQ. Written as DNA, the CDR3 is TGCGCCAGCAGCTCCCCCTACCGGGACAGGGGATCGAACACTGAAGCTTTCTTT. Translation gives CASSSPYRDRGSNTEAFF. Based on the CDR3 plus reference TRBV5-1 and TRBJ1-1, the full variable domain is KAGVTQTPRYLIKTRGQQVTLSCSPISGHRSVSWYQQTPGQGLQFLFEYFSETQRNKGNFPGRFSGRQFSNSRSEMNVSTLELGDSALYLCASSSPYRDRGSNTEAFFGQGTRLTVV.

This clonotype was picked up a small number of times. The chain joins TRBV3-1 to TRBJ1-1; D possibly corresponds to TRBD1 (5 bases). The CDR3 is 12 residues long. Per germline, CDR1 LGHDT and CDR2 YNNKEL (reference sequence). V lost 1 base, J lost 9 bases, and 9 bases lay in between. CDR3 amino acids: CASSQAGNQAFF. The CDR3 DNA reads TGTGCCAGCAGCCAAGCAGGGAACCAAGCTTTCTTT.

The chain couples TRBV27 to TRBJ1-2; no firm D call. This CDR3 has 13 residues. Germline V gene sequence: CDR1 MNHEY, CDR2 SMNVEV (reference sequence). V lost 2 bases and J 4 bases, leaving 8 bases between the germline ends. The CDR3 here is CASSLRGAYGYTF. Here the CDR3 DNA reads TGTGCCAGCAGTTTACGGGGAGCCTATGGCTACACCTTC.